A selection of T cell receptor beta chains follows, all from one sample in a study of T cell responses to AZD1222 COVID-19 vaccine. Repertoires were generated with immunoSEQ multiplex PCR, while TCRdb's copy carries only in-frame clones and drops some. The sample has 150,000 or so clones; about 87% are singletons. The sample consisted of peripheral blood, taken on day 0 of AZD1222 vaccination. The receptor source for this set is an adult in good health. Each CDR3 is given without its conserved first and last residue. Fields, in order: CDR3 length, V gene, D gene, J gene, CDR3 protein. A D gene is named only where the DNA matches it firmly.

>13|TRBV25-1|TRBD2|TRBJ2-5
ASSEGPGLAGSQY
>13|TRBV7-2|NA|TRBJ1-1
ASSSPTGGRTEAF
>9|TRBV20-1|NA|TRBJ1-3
SASSGNTIY
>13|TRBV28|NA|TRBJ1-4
ASSFAGATNEKLF
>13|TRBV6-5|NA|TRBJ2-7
ASSRGSTGPYEQY
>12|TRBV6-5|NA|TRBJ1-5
ASSLRRNNQPQH
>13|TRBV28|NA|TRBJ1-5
ASSLSVKPRQPQH
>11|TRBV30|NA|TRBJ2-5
AWSVGHQETQY
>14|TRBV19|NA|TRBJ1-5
ASSIARRAGNQPQH
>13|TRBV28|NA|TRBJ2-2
ASSSTGVPTGELF
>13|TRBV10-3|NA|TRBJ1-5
AISDQQGSNQPQH
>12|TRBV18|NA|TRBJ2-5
ASSPPAGQETQY
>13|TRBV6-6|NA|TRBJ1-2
ASSSTGIPKNGYT
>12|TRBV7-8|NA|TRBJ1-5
ASSLLDSNQPQH
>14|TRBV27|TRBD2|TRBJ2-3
ASRVNNAGGTDTQY
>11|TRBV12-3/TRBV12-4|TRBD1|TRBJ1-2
ASSYGDRVDYT
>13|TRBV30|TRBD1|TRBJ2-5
AWSAGTGRAETQY
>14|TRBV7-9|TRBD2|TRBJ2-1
ASSLGIAGGHGEQF
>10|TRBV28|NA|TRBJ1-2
ASRFSNYGYT
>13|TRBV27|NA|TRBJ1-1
ASSFGTPGNTEAF
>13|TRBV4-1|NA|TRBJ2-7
ASSQGDTGIYEQY
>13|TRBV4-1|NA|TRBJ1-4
ASSQANPTNEKLF
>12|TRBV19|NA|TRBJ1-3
ASSIVGDGNTIY
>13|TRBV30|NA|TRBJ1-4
AWSGGTVQNEKLF
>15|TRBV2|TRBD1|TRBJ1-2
ASCGRTGGYKDYGYT
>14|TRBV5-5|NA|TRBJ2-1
ASSGVDSIVYNEQF
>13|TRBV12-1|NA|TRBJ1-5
ASPRGQGANQPQH
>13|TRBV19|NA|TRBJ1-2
ASAVGIRSNYGYT
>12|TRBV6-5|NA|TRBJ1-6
ASSYSDGGRPLH
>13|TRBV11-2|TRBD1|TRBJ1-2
ASSPDRGLAWGYT
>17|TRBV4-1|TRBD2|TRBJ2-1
ASSQLGLAGGSSYNEQF
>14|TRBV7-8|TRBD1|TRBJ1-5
ASSPDRDVRNQPQH
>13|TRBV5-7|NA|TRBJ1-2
ASSFGGGAPYGYT
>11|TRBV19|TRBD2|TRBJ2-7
ASRRAGGYEQY
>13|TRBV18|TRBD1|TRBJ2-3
ASSLQGYDTDTQY
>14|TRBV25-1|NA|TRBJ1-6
ASSDPRQGSNSPLH
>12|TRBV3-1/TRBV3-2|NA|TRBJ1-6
ASSQDAANSPLH
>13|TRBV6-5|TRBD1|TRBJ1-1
ASRDRDRVNTEAF
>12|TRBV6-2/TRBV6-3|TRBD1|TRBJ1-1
ASSSFDRDTEAF
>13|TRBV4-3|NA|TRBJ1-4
ASSQDPSTNEKLF
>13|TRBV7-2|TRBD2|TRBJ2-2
ASSYKTSGTGELF
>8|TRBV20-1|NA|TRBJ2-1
SANYNEQF
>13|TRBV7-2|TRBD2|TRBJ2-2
ASSSGTSITGELF
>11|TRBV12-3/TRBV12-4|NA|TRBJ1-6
ASSSEGYSPLH
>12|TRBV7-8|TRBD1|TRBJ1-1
ASSSRQGSTEAF
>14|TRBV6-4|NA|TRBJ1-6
ASSDRQPIYNSPLH